These 32 T cell receptor beta chains came from one sample sequenced in a study of molecular identifiers for immune sequencing clone quantification. MiXCR, run by TCRdb on the PCR reads, gives a single entry per CDR3 protein. The repertoire holds approximately 550,000 distinct CDR3 sequences, with roughly 24% as singletons. Material: naive CD8+ T cells from blood, with Jurkat cell RNA spiked in. Stated subset: FACS-sorted CD8+CD4-CCR7+CD45RA+ naive T cells. The origin of the receptors is a human donor in good health. Some libraries in this study had Jurkat cell RNA spiked in.

This clonotype showed up just a few times. The chain recombines TRBV9 with TRBJ2-7; weak D call: TRBD1 (7 bases). The CDR3 loop spans 15 amino acids. Deletions cut 0 bases from V and 2 bases from J, with 12 bases between. CDR1 and CDR2 (germline): SGDLS, YYNGEE. The chain's CDR3 is CASSVGSGGPYEQYF. Written as DNA, the CDR3 is TGTGCCAGCAGCGTAGGTTCAGGGGGGCCCTACGAGCAGTACTTC.

To note about this clonotype: This may stem from a read error, because a much larger clone lies one nucleotide away. As the CDR3 is not closed by the conserved phenylalanine or tryptophan, this likely results from a read error. The chain recombines TRBV12-5 with TRBJ1-4, with a possible D match to TRBD1 (5 bases). Between the trimmed V and J ends, which lost 6 bases and 8 bases, there was a span of 16 bases. The CDR3 sequence is 14 residues long. In germline, CDR1 is LGHNT, CDR2 FRNRAP. The CDR3 loop is CASGPQAGEEKLFS. The CDR3 DNA reads as TGTGCTAGTGGCCCACAGGCGGGGGAAGAAAAACTGTTTTCT.

In this sample, this clonotype turned up once. Its ends do not fully match the called genes, so a read error is possible. The V gene is TRBV11-2, the J gene TRBJ1-1; D remains unclear. The CDR3 is 13 amino acids. Germline assignment: CDR1 SGHAT and CDR2 FQNNGV. The CDR3 region has the DNA TGTGCCGGCAGCCTGGGAGTGAACACTGAAGCTTTCTTT. Encoded protein: CAGSLGVNTEAFF.

Of note for this clonotype: A single base separates this from a much larger clone, so it may be a read error. This rearrangement joins TRBV7-9 to TRBJ2-2; 9 nucleotides match TRBD2. The germline V gene encodes CDR1 SEHNR and CDR2 FQNEAQ (reference sequence). CDR3 length: 17 amino acids. CDR3 region: CASSFRLAAMNTGELSF. The CDR3 DNA reads as TGTGCCAGCAGTTTCCGACTAGCGGCAATGAACACCGGGGAGCTGTCTTTT.

Of note for this clonotype: The junction shows a germline mismatch at one end, possibly a read error. The chain couples TRBV28 to TRBJ1-6; D remains unclear. The CDR3 loop spans 14 amino acids. Germline CDR1 MDHEN, CDR2 SYDVKM. CDR3 sequence: CARSLLTGNSPLHF. DNA of the CDR3: TGTGCCCGCAGTTTGCTAACCGGTAATTCACCCCTCCACTTT. The full variable domain, with the rest looked up from reference TRBV28 and TRBJ1-6, is DVKVTQSSRYLVKRTGEKVFLECVQDMDHENMFWYRQDPGLGLRLIYFSYDVKMKEKGDIPEGYSVSREKKERFSLILESASTNQTSMYLCARSLLTGNSPLHFGNGTRLTVT.

The genes are TRBV5-6 and TRBJ2-6; D gene unclear. The CDR3 covers 16 residues. Trimming removed 0 bases from V and 0 bases from J, with 7 bases in between. The germline CDR1 and CDR2 sequences are SGHDT and YYEEEE. The chain's CDR3 is CASSLGSISGANVLTF. DNA for the CDR3: TGTGCCAGCAGCTTGGGTTCAATCTCTGGGGCCAACGTCCTGACTTTC.

The chain is built from TRBV12-3 or TRBV12-4 and TRBJ1-2; TRBD1 is a possible D gene (6 bases). This CDR3 has 13 residues. V lost 6 bases and J lost 4, with 12 bases in between. CDR3 nucleotide sequence: TGTGCCAGCAGCTCTACAGGGTTCTATGGCTACACCTTC. As protein: CASSSTGFYGYTF.

This clonotype was counted only a few times. V and J are TRBV27 and TRBJ1-5, with 8 nucleotides matching TRBD1. The CDR3 covers 14 residues. Germline V lookup: CDR1 MNHEY, CDR2 SMNVEV (reference sequence). V trimming: 8 bases; J trimming: 9 bases; junction bases outside the gene matches: 12. The CDR3 bases are TGTGCCAGCCGACCCGGACAGGGTGAAGTGCCCCAGCATTTT. Translated: CASRPGQGEVPQHF.

The chain is built from TRBV7-6 and TRBJ2-3, with 11 bases matching TRBD2. Trimming cost V 6 bases and J 0 bases; bases outside gene matches: 2. This CDR3 has 15 amino acids. Germline V gene data show CDR1 as SGHVS and CDR2 as FNYEAQ. CDR3 region: CASRTSGASTDTQYF. The CDR3 region has the DNA TGTGCCAGCAGGACTAGCGGGGCTAGCACAGATACGCAGTATTTT. Full variable domain (outside the CDR3, taken from reference TRBV7-6 and TRBJ2-3): GAGVSQSPRYKVTKRGQDVALRCDPISGHVSLYWYRQALGQGPEFLTYFNYEAQQDKSGLPNDRFSAERPEGSISTLTIQRTEQRDSAMYRCASRTSGASTDTQYFGPGTRLTVL.

In this sample, this clonotype turned up a few times. The CDR3 reads CASSGQGVYEQYF. For the CDR3, the DNA is TGTGCCAGCAGCGGACAGGGGGTATACGAGCAGTACTTC. The V call is TRBV12-3 or TRBV12-4, the J call TRBJ2-7, with TRBD1 matching 10 bases. The CDR3 is 13 residues long. V shed 6 bases, J shed 4 bases, and the junction held 3 bases outside the gene matches.

This clonotype was counted many times. The rearrangement uses TRBV28 and TRBJ2-3; 9 bases are a match to TRBD1. V was clipped by 5 bases and J by 4 bases; unmatched bases: 1. Germline CDR1 reads MDHEN; CDR2 reads SYDVKM. This CDR3 has 13 residues. CDR3 nucleotides: TGTGCCAGCAGTGACAGGGGGTCAGATACGCAGTATTTT. Residues: CASSDRGSDTQYF.

On this clonotype itself: Possible read error: a much larger clone is one base away. This likely comes from a read error, as the CDR3 has no conserved phenylalanine or tryptophan at its end. The J gene is TRBJ1-1, the V gene TRBV12-5, with D unclear. Trimming removed 4 bases at V and 7 bases at J, with 10 bases between. The CDR3 has 12 residues. The germline V gene has CDR1 LGHNT and CDR2 FRNRAP. CDR3 DNA sequence: TGTGCTAGTGGTTGGGTAGGAGGTGAAGCTTTCCTT. Translated, it gives CASGWVGGEAFL.

This clonotype was seen more than once but under ten times. This rearrangement joins TRBV20-1 to TRBJ2-7; tentatively, D is TRBD1 or TRBD2 (5 bases each). Per germline, CDR1 DFQATT and CDR2 SNEGSKA (reference sequence). Between the trimmed V and J ends, which lost 3 bases and 1 base, there was a span of 10 bases. The CDR3 covers 13 residues. CDR3 sequence reads: CSASGTASYEQYF. The CDR3 DNA is TGCAGTGCTAGCGGGACGGCATCCTACGAGCAGTACTTC.

This clonotype came up once. Being one base from a much bigger clone, this may be a read error. This sequence joins TRBV2 and TRBJ1-4, with a weak D call TRBD1 (6 bases). CDR3 size: 14 residues. Germline loops: CDR1 SNHLY, CDR2 FYNNEI. The CDR3 loop is CASWDTSTNEKRFF. The CDR3 nucleotides read TGTGCCAGCTGGGACACTTCAACTAATGAAAAACGGTTTTTT.

The chain joins TRBV5-1 to TRBJ2-7; a possible D gene is TRBD2 (5 bases). Germline loops: CDR1 SGHRS, CDR2 YFSETQ. V lost 3 bases and J 2 bases, leaving 12 bases between the germline ends. The CDR3 totals 14 residues. The CDR3: CASSWVDGTYEQYF. The CDR3 DNA reads TGCGCCAGCAGCTGGGTCGACGGGACCTACGAGCAGTACTTC.

The chain uses TRBV3-1 and TRBJ1-2, with a tentative D call TRBD1 (5 bases). This CDR3 is built from 15 residues. Germline V gene sequence: CDR1 LGHDT, CDR2 YNNKEL (reference sequence). V lost 1 base to trimming and J lost 2 bases, with 11 bases between them. CDR3 bases: TGTGCCAGCAGCCAAGGAGCGACAGCGAACTATGGCTACACCTTC. Translating gives CASSQGATANYGYTF.

This clonotype was counted many times. The chain carries TRBV6-6 and TRBJ1-5, with a weak D call TRBD1 (5 bases). CDR3 length: 14 residues. V lost 2 bases and J lost 5, with 10 bases in between. Germline loops: CDR1 MNHNY, CDR2 SVGAGI (reference sequence). In nucleotides, the CDR3 is TGTGCCAGCAGTTACCTGGCAGGGCATCAGCCCCAGCATTTT. Its translation: CASSYLAGHQPQHF.

This clonotype was seen a handful of times. V and J are TRBV3-1 and TRBJ2-1; D unresolved. The CDR3 sequence is 15 residues long. Per the germline V gene, CDR1 is LGHDT and CDR2 is YNNKEL (reference sequence). Trimming left V 1 base short and J 2 bases short, with 9 bases between. The CDR3 sequence is CASSQVGHPYNEQFF. CDR3 sequence (DNA): TGTGCCAGCAGCCAAGTAGGGCACCCCTACAATGAGCAGTTCTTC.

A few counts support this clonotype. The chain is built from TRBV7-9 and TRBJ2-5, with D unresolved. Germline V gene lookup returns CDR1 SEHNR and CDR2 FQNEAQ (reference sequence). This CDR3 is 15 amino acids long. The V end was cut by 2 bases, the J end by 1 base, with 11 bases between. CDR3 residues: CASSLRSTAQETQYF. The CDR3 DNA reads TGTGCCAGCAGCTTAAGGTCTACTGCCCAAGAGACCCAGTACTTC.

This clonotype was counted at least ten times. This rearrangement joins TRBV6-2 or TRBV6-3 to TRBJ1-5; D gene uncertain. V lost 6 bases and J 4 bases, leaving 13 bases between the germline ends. From germline, CDR1 is MNHEY and CDR2 SVGEGT. This CDR3 comprises 14 residues. The CDR3 DNA follows: TGTGCCAGCAGGGTCTCGGATCAAAATCAGCCCCAGCATTTT. It yields the protein CASRVSDQNQPQHF.

This clonotype was seen a single time. A read error is possible here, since a much larger clone lies one base away. The chain carries TRBV12-3 or TRBV12-4 and TRBJ2-1, with a possible D match to TRBD1 (6 bases). V dropped 6 bases and J dropped 5 bases, with 11 bases sitting between them. The CDR3 extends over 13 amino acids. Written as DNA, the CDR3 is TGTGCCAGCAGCAGGGGCAGGGACAATGAGCAGTTCTTC. Translation: CASSRGRDNEQFF.

This clonotype was seen at least ten times. This chain uses TRBV5-1 with TRBJ2-7, with D perhaps being TRBD1 or TRBD2 (5 bases each). The germline V gene encodes CDR1 SGHRS and CDR2 YFSETQ. V dropped 4 bases and J dropped 6 bases, with 14 bases sitting between them. CDR3 length: 13 amino acids. The CDR3 bases are TGCGCCAGCAGCCCTCATGAGGGACGCGAGCAGTACTTC. Translating it yields CASSPHEGREQYF.

On this clonotype: A much larger clone is a single base away; this may be a read error. The V call is TRBV13, the J call TRBJ1-3; unclear D gene. The CDR3 covers 14 residues. Germline V CDR1 and CDR2: PRHDT, FYEKMQ (reference sequence). CDR3 in DNA: TGTGCCAGCAGCTCGACGTTCTCTGGAAACACCTTATATTTT. Protein product: CASSSTFSGNTLYF.

A remark on this clonotype: The final CDR3 position lacks the conserved phenylalanine or tryptophan, pointing to a likely read error. This chain links TRBV6-1 with TRBJ2-3, with 12 bases fitting TRBD2. There are 15 residues in the CDR3. The germline gives CDR1 MNHNS, CDR2 SASEGT. The J segment lost 3 bases and the V segment lost 5 bases, leaving 3 bases of the junction unmatched. The CDR3 nucleotides read TGTGCCAGCAGTTACGGGACTAGCGGGACAGATACGCAGTATTAT. Translation gives CASSYGTSGTDTQYY.

This clonotype was counted only a few times. The chain is built from TRBV20-1 and TRBJ1-4; D is unclear. The germline gives CDR1 DFQATT, CDR2 SNEGSKA (reference sequence). This CDR3 spans 14 amino acids. V dropped 1 base and J dropped 0 bases, with 6 bases sitting between them. CDR3 amino acids: CSARVAATNEKLFF. The CDR3 coding sequence is TGCAGTGCTAGAGTAGCCGCAACTAATGAAAAACTGTTTTTT.

The chain is built from TRBV9 and TRBJ1-1; D is unclear. The CDR3 is made up of 14 amino acids. Trimming shortened V by 0 bases and J by 5 bases, and 11 bases separated the two germline ends. Germline V gene data show CDR1 as SGDLS and CDR2 as YYNGEE. This chain's CDR3 is CASSVADVGTEAFF. Written as DNA, the CDR3 is TGTGCCAGCAGCGTAGCGGATGTTGGAACTGAAGCTTTCTTT.

A word on this clonotype: A much bigger clone sits one base away, suggesting this may be a read error. The chain employs TRBV12-3 or TRBV12-4 and TRBJ2-5, with a possible D match to TRBD1 (5 bases). CDR3 size: 14 residues. V was trimmed by 4 bases and J by 5 bases, leaving 14 bases between them. The CDR3 loop reads CASSSKGIGETQYF. The CDR3 bases are TGTGCCAGCAGTTCAAAGGGGATAGGCGAGACCCAGTACTTC.

Only a few counts were recorded for this clonotype. The chain carries TRBV6-2 or TRBV6-3 and TRBJ1-1; D is possibly TRBD1 (5 bases). Germline values: CDR1 MNHEY, CDR2 SVGEGT. The length of the CDR3 is 13 residues. Trimming left V 7 bases short and J 4 bases short, with 13 bases between. The CDR3 loop is CASTQGKLTEAFF. As DNA, the CDR3 is TGTGCCAGCACTCAGGGTAAACTCACTGAAGCTTTCTTT.

Concerning this clonotype itself: A much larger clone lies one base from this, so it may be a read error. The gene calls are TRBV5-1 and TRBJ2-7; no reliable D call. The CDR3 covers 12 residues. Germline V gene sequence: CDR1 SGHRS, CDR2 YFSETQ. The V end was cut by 0 bases, the J end by 8 bases, with 9 bases between. The CDR3 is CASSLVVGQQYF. For the CDR3, the DNA is TGCGCCAGCAGCTTGGTGGTCGGGCAGCAGTACTTC.

This clonotype was detected many times. The chain employs TRBV7-9 and TRBJ2-3; 10 bases match TRBD2. The V and J ends lost 6 bases and 0 bases, in that order; junction bases with no gene match: 12. The CDR3 totals 18 residues. Germline CDR1 reads SEHNR; CDR2 reads FQNEAQ (reference sequence). CDR3 sequence reads: CASRVLAGEFPSTDTQYF. CDR3 in DNA: TGTGCCAGCAGGGTTCTAGCGGGGGAATTTCCTAGCACAGATACGCAGTATTTT. Full variable domain (outside the CDR3, taken from reference TRBV7-9 and TRBJ2-3): DTGVSQNPRHKITKRGQNVTFRCDPISEHNRLYWYRQTLGQGPEFLTYFQNEAQLEKSRLLSDRFSAERPKGSFSTLEIQRTEQGDSAMYLCASRVLAGEFPSTDTQYFGPGTRLTVL.

This clonotype came up many times. The chain couples TRBV28 to TRBJ2-4; D unresolved. CDR1 and CDR2 (germline): MDHEN, SYDVKM. Trimming removed 1 base from V and 0 bases from J, with 10 bases in between. There are 16 residues in the CDR3. The CDR3 loop reads CASSLLDVGAKNIQYF. The CDR3 region has the DNA TGTGCCAGCAGTTTATTAGATGTGGGAGCCAAAAACATTCAGTACTTC.

As concerns this clonotype: One end of the junction does not line up with germline, which may come from a read error. The chain joins TRBV7-9 to TRBJ2-1; D unresolved. Germline V CDR1 and CDR2: SEHNR, FQNEAQ (reference sequence). This CDR3 is built from 12 residues. The CDR3 here is CASSLGTHDAVF. CDR3 DNA sequence: TGTGCCAGCAGCTTAGGAACACACGATGCTGTCTTC. Full variable domain (missing parts from reference TRBV7-9 and TRBJ2-1): DTGVSQNPRHKITKRGQNVTFRCDPISEHNRLYWYRQTLGQGPEFLTYFQNEAQLEKSRLLSDRFSAERPKGSFSTLEIQRTEQGDSAMYLCASSLGTHDAVFGPGTRLTVL.